One TCR beta chain is described in this entry. This entry is derived from a study of T cell changes during pregnancy in multiple sclerosis. The V gene lost 0 bases and the J gene lost 0 bases, with 6 bases spanning the gap. The CDR3 length is 15 residues. Germline V gene lookup returns CDR1 SGDLS and CDR2 YYNGEE. The repertoire was sequenced with immunoSEQ multiplex PCR; TCRdb's copy has only in-frame clones and lacks some. The sample shows 35,000 to 45,000 clones, 91% of them seen only once. The clonotype originates from a female donor in good health, enrolled as a control in a pregnancy study. V and J are TRBV9 and TRBJ2-2; D gene unclear. Sequencing was performed on CD4+ T cells from peripheral blood mononuclear cells, taken in the second trimester of pregnancy. CDR3 region: CASSVGHTNTGELFF. CDR3 coding DNA: TGTGCCAGCAGCGTAGGCCACACGAACACCGGGGAGCTGTTTTTT. Filled out from reference TRBV9 and TRBJ2-2, the complete variable domain reads DSGVTQTPKHLITATGQRVTLRCSPRSGDLSVYWYQQSLDQGLQFLIQYYNGEERAKGNILERFSAQQFPDLHSELNLSSLELGDSALYFCASSVGHTNTGELFFGEGSRLTVL.